Here is one TCR beta chain with its context. This CDR3 has 17 residues. Germline V gene sequence: CDR1 SGHVS, CDR2 FQNEAQ. V was pared by 1 base and J by 3 bases, with 9 bases of the junction left unmatched. The sample is drawn from a study of blood T cell repertoires in COVID-19. Original analysis: Estimates of nucleated cell counts were drawn from the amplification of reference gene primers. Some clones are missing from TCRdb's copy, which holds only in-frame ones; the method was immunoSEQ multiplex PCR. V and J calls and clone size follow that table, whereas D and trimming were derived from the DNA. The table includes around 140,000 clones, less than 85% detected once.

The V and J genes are TRBV7-8 and TRBJ2-7; TRBD1 matches 10 bases. Sequencing was carried out using peripheral blood. The sequence was obtained from a woman of 80 years or more with acute or convalescent COVID-19. The CDR3 DNA is TGTGCCAGCAGCTTAGGGACAGGGGGGATAGTACGCTACGAGCAGTACTTC. It yields the protein CASSLGTGGIVRYEQYF.